Included here is one TCR beta chain sequence, with context. Antigen: not known. The beta constant-region primer was an equimolar mix of two oligonucleotides covering TRBC1 and TRBC2. The ligated cDNA underwent four PCR rounds using SP2 and nested alpha and beta constant-region primers. One entry per CDR3 protein results from TCRdb running MiXCR on the UMI-ligation and nested PCR reads. The sample has about 120,000 distinct CDR3 sequences; 35% to 45% are singletons. The source of the sample is a study of naive and memory T cell subsets. Study-level results: In CD4 and CD8 cells, diversity dropped from naive through EMRA.

The CDR3 is 21 residues long. The V gene's germline CDR1 is MNHNS and CDR2 SASEGT. V lost 1 base and J 4 bases, leaving 29 bases between the germline ends. After the first PCR, alpha and beta chain libraries were processed separately. This sequence joins TRBV6-1 and TRBJ2-1; the D call may be TRBD1 or TRBD2 (10 bases each). The clonotype was recovered from a human donor in good health. Sample: central memory CD4+ T cells from blood. CDR3 sequence (DNA): TGTGCCAGCAGTGAAGGGCGAGGGACAGGGGTAGCGGGAGGCGAGTACAATGAGCAGTTCTTC. Protein product: CASSEGRGTGVAGGEYNEQFF.